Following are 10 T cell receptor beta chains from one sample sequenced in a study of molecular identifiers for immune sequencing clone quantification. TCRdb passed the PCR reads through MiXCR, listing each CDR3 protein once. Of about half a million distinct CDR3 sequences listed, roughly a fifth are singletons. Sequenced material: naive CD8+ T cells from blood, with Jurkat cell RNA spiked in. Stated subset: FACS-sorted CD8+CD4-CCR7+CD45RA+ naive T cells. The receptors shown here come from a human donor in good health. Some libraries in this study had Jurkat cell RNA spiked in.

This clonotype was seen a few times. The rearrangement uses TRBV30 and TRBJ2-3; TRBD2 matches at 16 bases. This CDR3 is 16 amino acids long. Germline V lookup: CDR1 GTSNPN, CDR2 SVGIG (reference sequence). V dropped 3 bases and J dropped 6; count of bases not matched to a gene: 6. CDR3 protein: CAWSPGLAGGWDTQYF. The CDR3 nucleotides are TGTGCCTGGAGCCCGGGACTAGCGGGAGGGTGGGATACGCAGTATTTT.

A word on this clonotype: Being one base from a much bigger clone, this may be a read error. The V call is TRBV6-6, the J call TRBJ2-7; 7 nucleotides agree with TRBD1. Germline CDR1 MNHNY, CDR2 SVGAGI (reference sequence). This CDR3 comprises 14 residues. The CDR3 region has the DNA TGTGCCAGCAGTTACTCGGGACAGATCTACGAGCAGCACTTC. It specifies CASSYSGQIYEQHF.

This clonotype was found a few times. CDR3 in amino acids: CARSLVLALFF. CDR3 bases: TGTGCCAGAAGCTTGGTTCTAGCGCTGTTCTTC. The rearrangement uses TRBV5-3 and TRBJ2-1; TRBD2 might be the D (6 bases). TRBV5-3 is identified as an open reading frame with a role that is uncertain. Trimming removed 0 bases at V and 15 bases at J, with 10 bases between. The CDR3 has 11 residues.

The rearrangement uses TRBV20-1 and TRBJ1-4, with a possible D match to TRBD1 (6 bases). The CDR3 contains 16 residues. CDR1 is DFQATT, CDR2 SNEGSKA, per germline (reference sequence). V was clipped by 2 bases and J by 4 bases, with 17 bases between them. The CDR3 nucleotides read TGCAGTGCTAGAATCCCTTTGATAGGGGGTAATGAAAAACTGTTTTTT. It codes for CSARIPLIGGNEKLFF.

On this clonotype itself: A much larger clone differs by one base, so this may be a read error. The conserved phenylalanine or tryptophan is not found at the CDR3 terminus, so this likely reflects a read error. In DNA, the CDR3 is TGCGCCAGCAGCCAAAGTGACGTGGACAAGTCCCCCGAAGAGACCCAGTACTCC. The encoded protein is CASSQSDVDKSPEETQYS. The chain is built from TRBV4-1 and TRBJ2-5; weak D call: TRBD1 (5 bases). The CDR3 covers 18 residues. The V and J ends lost 2 bases and 3 bases respectively, with 22 bases between them. Germline loops: CDR1 MGHRA, CDR2 YSYEKL.

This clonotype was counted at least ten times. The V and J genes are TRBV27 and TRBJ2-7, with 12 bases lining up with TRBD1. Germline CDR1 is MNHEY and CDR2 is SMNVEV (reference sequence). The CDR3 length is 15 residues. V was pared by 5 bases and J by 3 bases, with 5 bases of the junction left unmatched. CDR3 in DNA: TGTGCCAGCAGTGCAGGGACAGGGGGCATCTACGAGCAGTACTTC. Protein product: CASSAGTGGIYEQYF.

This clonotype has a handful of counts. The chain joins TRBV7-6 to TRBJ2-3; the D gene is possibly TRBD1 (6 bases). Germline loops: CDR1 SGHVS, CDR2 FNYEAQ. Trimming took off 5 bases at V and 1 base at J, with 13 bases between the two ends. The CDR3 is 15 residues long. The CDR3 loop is CASSKDSLRTDTQYF. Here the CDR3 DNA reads TGTGCCAGCAGCAAGGACAGCCTTCGCACAGATACGCAGTATTTT.

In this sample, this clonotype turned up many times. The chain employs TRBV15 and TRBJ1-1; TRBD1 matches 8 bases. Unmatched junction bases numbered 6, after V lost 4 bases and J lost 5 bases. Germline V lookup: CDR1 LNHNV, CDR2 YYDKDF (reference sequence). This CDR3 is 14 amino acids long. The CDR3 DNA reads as TGTGCCACCAGCACCGGACAGGGTTGGACTGAAGCTTTCTTT. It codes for CATSTGQGWTEAFF.

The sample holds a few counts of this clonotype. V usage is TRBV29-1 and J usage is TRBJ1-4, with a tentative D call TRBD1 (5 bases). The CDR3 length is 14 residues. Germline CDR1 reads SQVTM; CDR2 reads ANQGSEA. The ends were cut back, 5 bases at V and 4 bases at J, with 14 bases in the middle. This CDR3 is CSVKTTEFNEKLFF. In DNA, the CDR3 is TGCAGCGTTAAAACGACAGAGTTTAATGAAAAACTGTTTTTT.

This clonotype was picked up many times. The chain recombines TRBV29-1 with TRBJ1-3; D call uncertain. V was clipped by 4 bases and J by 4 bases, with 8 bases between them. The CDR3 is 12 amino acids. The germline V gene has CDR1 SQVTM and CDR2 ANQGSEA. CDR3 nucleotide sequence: TGCAGCGTTGTGAGCTACGGAAACACCATATATTTT. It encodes CSVVSYGNTIYF.